This T cell receptor (beta chain) comes out of a study of blood T cell repertoires in COVID-19. As for the study in general: PBMCs, B-cell-depleted T cells, or T cells were the source of the cDNA or gDNA that made up the material.

This clone was seen once. Germline V lookup: CDR1 MGHRA, CDR2 YSYEKL. V shed 0 bases and J 6 bases; nucleotides not matched to a gene: 4. The CDR3 consists of 14 residues. In the study's own analysis: Amplification of reference gene primers was used by the study to estimate nucleated cell counts. Generated by immunoSEQ multiplex PCR, the TCRdb table keeps only in-frame clones and is missing some. That table furnishes V, J and clone size, whereas the DNA furnished D and trimming. Found here are 190,000 or so clones, around 87% of them singletons; the top ten hold about 2.7%. This receptor was identified in a man aged 40-50 years with active or convalescent COVID-19. Sequencing used peripheral blood. The chain joins TRBV4-1 to TRBJ1-1, with 7 bases that match TRBD1. CDR3 DNA: TGCGCCAGCAGCCAAGAACCGGGACAGCCTGAAGCTTTCTTT. Its protein is CASSQEPGQPEAFF.